This passage covers 21 T cell receptor beta chains from one sample sequenced in a study of OX40 agonist ivuxolimab in advanced cancers. The library was built by means of the immunoSEQ multiplex PCR assay. TCRdb holds this immuneACCESS table with in-frame rearrangements only. Some clones are missing; in checked studies, unresolved V genes explain under half, and the rest has no known cause. This sample gives 25,000 to 35,000 clones in total; 84% of them show up just once. The ten largest clonotypes hold 22% of the sample. The material was CD4+ or CD8+ T cells sorted from blood, obtained in a trial of the OX40 agonist ivuxolimab. The receptors stem from an adult with an advanced solid tumor such as melanoma, head and neck, liver or kidney cancer.

The chain uses TRBV12-5 and TRBJ1-1, with 9 bases aligning to TRBD1. Germline-derived CDR1 and CDR2 are LGHNT and FRNRAP. V trimming: 0 bases; J trimming: 7 bases; junction bases outside the gene matches: 15. CDR3 length: 18 residues. CDR3 amino acids: CASGLVLGTGLGVNEAFF. DNA for the CDR3: TGTGCTAGTGGTTTGGTACTTGGGACAGGGCTCGGGGTCAATGAAGCTTTCTTT.

For the CDR3, the DNA is TGCGCCAGCAGCCCGGACTACCACAATGAGCAGTTCTTC. Translated: CASSPDYHNEQFF. The chain has TRBV5-1 and TRBJ2-1; perhaps TRBD2 as D (6 bases). The CDR3 totals 13 residues. The germline CDR1 and CDR2 sequences are SGHRS and YFSETQ. Between the trimmed V and J ends, which lost 4 bases and 5 bases, there was a span of 10 bases.

This clone is a singleton in its sample. This chain links TRBV19 with TRBJ2-1; tentative D call: TRBD1 (5 bases). The CDR3 has 13 residues. Germline CDR1 and CDR2: LNHDA and SQIVND (reference sequence). V gave up 3 bases and J gave up 8 bases, with 11 bases separating them. CDR3 DNA sequence: TGTGCCAGTAGTATTTTAGGGGCGGATGAGCAGTTCTTC. Amino acids: CASSILGADEQFF.

CDR3 DNA sequence: TGTGCCAGCAGCCATACTAGCGGGAGCTACGAGCAGTACTTC. Translating it yields CASSHTSGSYEQYF. This sequence joins TRBV14 and TRBJ2-7; 11 bases agree with TRBD2. J gave up 3 bases and V 3 bases, and 1 base lay outside the gene matches. The CDR3 sequence is 14 residues long. The V gene's germline CDR1 is SGHDN and CDR2 FVKESK. Variable domain in full (rest from reference TRBV14 and TRBJ2-7): EAGVTQFPSHSVIEKGQTVTLRCDPISGHDNLYWYRRVMGKEIKFLLHFVKESKQDESGMPNNRFLAERTGGTYSTLKVQPAELEDSGVYFCASSHTSGSYEQYFGPGTRLTVT.

This chain links TRBV7-3 with TRBJ1-5; D is possibly TRBD1 (5 bases). Germline CDR1 and CDR2: SGHTA and FQGTGA. V shed 8 bases and J shed 7 bases, with 24 bases lying between them. This CDR3 spans 16 amino acids. The CDR3 DNA reads TGTGCCAGCCGAAGTTTCGGGGGAGGGGCCCAGCAGCCCCAGCATTTT. Translated: CASRSFGGGAQQPQHF.

CDR3 nucleotide sequence: TGTGCCAGCAGTGAAGCTTCCGGACAGTCCTACGAGCAGTACTTC. Protein product: CASSEASGQSYEQYF. The V call is TRBV2, the J call TRBJ2-7, with D tentatively TRBD1 (6 bases). Germline V gene data show CDR1 as SNHLY and CDR2 as FYNNEI. V lost 0 bases, J lost 1 base, and 10 bases lay in between. This CDR3 is 15 amino acids long.

The V and J genes are TRBV5-8 and TRBJ2-3, with D possibly being TRBD1 (5 bases). Germline V gene sequence: CDR1 SGHTS, CDR2 YDEGEE. The CDR3 has 17 residues. V lost 0 bases to trimming and J lost 2 bases, with 16 bases between them. The CDR3 DNA is TGTGCCAGCAGCTTGGCCTATAGGGTCAGGGACACAGATACGCAGTATTTT. It translates to CASSLAYRVRDTDTQYF.

As DNA, the CDR3 is TGTGCCAGCAGTTATTCCGGGACTAGCGGACAAGAGACCCAGTACTTC. It codes for CASSYSGTSGQETQYF. This chain links TRBV6-4 with TRBJ2-5; 11 positions match TRBD2. V shed 5 bases, J shed 2 bases, and the junction held 7 bases outside the gene matches. The CDR3 runs 16 residues. Germline V lookup: CDR1 MRHNA, CDR2 SNTAGT.

The genes are TRBV30 and TRBJ2-2, with TRBD1 identical over 7 bases. This CDR3 has 15 residues. Per germline, CDR1 GTSNPN and CDR2 SVGIG (reference sequence). The trim removed 1 base at V and 7 bases at J, leaving 9 bases unmatched. CDR3 sequence: CAWSADDRDIGELFF. CDR3 nucleotide sequence: TGTGCCTGGAGTGCTGATGACAGGGACATCGGGGAGCTGTTTTTT.

The chain has TRBV5-6 and TRBJ2-5; TRBD2 matches at 8 bases. The CDR3 has 14 residues. V lost 1 base and J lost 5; bases outside the gene matches: 4. CDR1 is SGHDT and CDR2 is YYEEEE in the germline V gene. CDR3 bases: TGTGCCAGCAGCTTGAGCGGGAGTCGGGAGACCCAGTACTTC. It specifies CASSLSGSRETQYF.

This clone was seen only once. The chain combines TRBV9 with TRBJ2-6; 9 bases align to TRBD1. V was clipped by 0 bases and J by 0 bases; unmatched bases: 7. The CDR3 runs to 19 residues. Germline lookup yields CDR1 SGDLS and CDR2 YYNGEE. CDR3 nucleotides: TGTGCCAGCAGCGTAGCTCAGGAGACAGGGGGCTCTGGGGCCAACGTCCTGACTTTC. It specifies CASSVAQETGGSGANVLTF.

V is TRBV9 and J is TRBJ2-1, with 11 bases fitting TRBD2. Trimming took 1 base from V and 3 from J; bases not matched to a gene: 6. Germline loops: CDR1 SGDLS, CDR2 YYNGEE. The CDR3 loop spans 17 amino acids. The CDR3 DNA reads TGTGCCAGCAGCGTATCCACTAGCGGGGGAAACTACAATGAGCAGTTCTTC. Translation gives CASSVSTSGGNYNEQFF.

J is TRBJ1-1 and V is TRBV28, with 7 bases matching TRBD1. The V gene's germline CDR1 is MDHEN and CDR2 SYDVKM. The CDR3 contains 15 residues. V lost 5 bases to trimming and J lost 6 bases; unmatched junction nucleotides: 12. The CDR3 protein is CASSRWDSIGAEAFF. The CDR3 region has the DNA TGTGCCAGCAGTCGCTGGGACAGCATAGGCGCTGAAGCTTTCTTT.

The CDR3 bases are TGTGCCAGCAGCGTAGGAGGGGGGGCCTACAATGAGCAGTTCTTC. Protein product: CASSVGGGAYNEQFF. The V call is TRBV9, the J call TRBJ2-1; D is perhaps TRBD2 (7 bases). This CDR3 spans 15 amino acids. The germline CDR1 and CDR2 sequences are SGDLS and YYNGEE. The ends were cut back, 0 bases at V and 2 bases at J, with 9 bases in the middle.

As concerns this clone: The junction departs from the called germline gene at one end, perhaps through a read error. CDR3 in amino acids: CAGSPGQGDTEAFF. The CDR3 DNA is TGTGCCGGCAGCCCGGGACAGGGGGACACTGAAGCTTTCTTT. The rearrangement uses TRBV6-5 and TRBJ1-1; 11 bases match TRBD1. This CDR3 is 14 amino acids long. Germline CDR1 MNHEY, CDR2 SVGAGI.

V usage is TRBV27 and J usage is TRBJ2-3; D possibly corresponds to TRBD2 (6 bases). CDR3 size: 15 residues. From germline, CDR1 is MNHEY and CDR2 SMNVEV (reference sequence). V lost 0 bases and J lost 5, with 12 bases in between. Here the CDR3 DNA reads TGTGCCAGCAGTTTATCTGCGGGATATCAAGATACGCAGTATTTT. Its protein is CASSLSAGYQDTQYF.

This clone showed up just once. The chain is built from TRBV27 and TRBJ2-2; 7 nucleotides match TRBD1. Germline V gene data show CDR1 as MNHEY and CDR2 as SMNVEV (reference sequence). Unmatched junction bases numbered 6, after V lost 5 bases and J lost 0 bases. The CDR3 sequence is 16 residues long. CDR3 nucleotides: TGTGCCAGCAGTCTCGGGACAGAGCCGAACACCGGGGAGCTGTTTTTT. It codes for CASSLGTEPNTGELFF.

The genes are TRBV19 and TRBJ2-2, with D maybe TRBD1 (6 bases). The V gene's germline CDR1 is LNHDA and CDR2 SQIVND (reference sequence). The V end was cut by 3 bases, the J end by 0 bases, with 14 bases between. The CDR3 is made up of 17 amino acids. CDR3 bases: TGTGCCAGTAGTATCGACTACAGGGCCTCGAACACCGGGGAGCTGTTTTTT. Translated: CASSIDYRASNTGELFF.

The chain recombines TRBV9 with TRBJ2-7; 7 bases agree with TRBD1. Losses at the gene ends were 3 bases for V and 2 bases for J; bases not matched to a gene: 5. CDR1 SGDLS and CDR2 YYNGEE come from the germline V gene. This CDR3 contains 14 residues. The CDR3: CASSAQGVAYEQYF. CDR3 DNA sequence: TGTGCCAGCAGCGCTCAGGGGGTGGCCTACGAGCAGTACTTC.

This chain joins TRBV6-6 and TRBJ2-3; D gene unclear. The V gene's germline CDR1 is MNHNY and CDR2 SVGAGI (reference sequence). Trimming took 5 bases from V and 5 from J, leaving 5 bases between them. The CDR3 spans 11 residues. The CDR3 here is CASSREDTQYF. CDR3 sequence (DNA): TGTGCCAGCAGTCGAGAAGATACGCAGTATTTT.

The J gene is TRBJ1-1, the V gene TRBV13; unclear D gene. The germline V gene encodes CDR1 PRHDT and CDR2 FYEKMQ (reference sequence). V lost 3 bases, J lost 1 base, and 15 bases lay in between. The CDR3 length is 16 residues. The CDR3, as DNA: TGTGCCAGCAGCTTCGGTTATAGGGCAAGGAACACTGAAGCTTTCTTT. This translates into CASSFGYRARNTEAFF. The whole variable domain, remainder taken from reference TRBV13 and TRBJ1-1, is AAGVIQSPRHLIKEKRETATLKCYPIPRHDTVYWYQQGPGQDPQFLISFYEKMQSDKGSIPDRFSAQQFSDYHSELNMSSLELGDSALYFCASSFGYRARNTEAFFGQGTRLTVV.